One sample yielded the 23 T cell receptor beta chains listed below, sequenced in a study of T-cell reconstitution after alpha-beta-depleted transplantation in children. Unique molecular identifiers were used in preparing the TCRbeta library. TCRdb fed the PCR reads into MiXCR, producing one record per CDR3 protein. This table holds 400,000 to 500,000 distinct CDR3 sequences, roughly a tenth found once. This material consisted of PBMCs from the stem cell graft donor, taken from the stem cell graft. The receptor set was obtained from a human donor who donated a stem cell graft to a child with acute myeloid leukemia.

This sequence joins TRBV5-1 and TRBJ2-2, with D unresolved. Trimming cost V 1 base and J 3 bases, with 7 bases left between them. Germline values: CDR1 SGHRS, CDR2 YFSETQ. CDR3 size: 14 residues. The CDR3 loop is CASSLMQDTGELFF. Here the CDR3 DNA reads TGCGCCAGCAGCTTGATGCAGGACACCGGGGAGCTGTTTTTT.

About this clonotype: One end of the junction fails to match germline, which may point to a read error. The chain employs TRBV30 and TRBJ2-5; 7 nucleotides match TRBD1. The CDR3 covers 11 residues. Germline V CDR1 and CDR2: GTSNPN, SVGIG (reference sequence). For the CDR3, the DNA is TGTGCCTGGAGCTCAGGACAGGTCCGGAACTTC. It codes for CAWSSGQVRNF.

The chain has TRBV5-1 and TRBJ2-7, with D uncertain. The germline V gene has CDR1 SGHRS and CDR2 YFSETQ. CDR3 length: 14 residues. Trimming removed 0 bases at V and 6 bases at J, with 13 bases between. The CDR3 loop reads CASSLADGFSEQYF. CDR3 nucleotide sequence: TGCGCCAGCAGCTTGGCGGACGGGTTCTCCGAGCAGTACTTC.

J is TRBJ1-4 and V is TRBV5-1; D remains unclear. The germline gives CDR1 SGHRS, CDR2 YFSETQ. This CDR3 region has 15 residues. Trimming took off 4 bases at V and 2 bases at J, with 12 bases between the two ends. CDR3 nucleotide sequence: TGCGCCAGCAGCCCGGTCACAGCTACTAATGAAAAACTGTTTTTT. This translates into CASSPVTATNEKLFF.

This clonotype was seen ten or more times. The genes are TRBV5-8 and TRBJ2-2; no clear D. The ends were cut back, 2 bases at V and 1 base at J, with 6 bases in the middle. This CDR3 has 14 amino acids. Germline CDR1 reads SGHTS; CDR2 reads YDEGEE. CDR3 residues: CASSFVLNTGELFF. The CDR3 bases are TGTGCCAGCAGCTTCGTGTTGAACACCGGGGAGCTGTTTTTT.

The chain combines TRBV7-9 with TRBJ2-7; 9 bases agree with TRBD1. Germline CDR1 reads SEHNR; CDR2 reads FQNEAQ (reference sequence). This CDR3 spans 15 amino acids. V was clipped by 4 bases and J by 4 bases; unmatched bases: 8. The CDR3 spells CASSSTGTGTYEQYF. CDR3 coding DNA: TGTGCCAGCAGCTCAACCGGGACAGGGACTTACGAGCAGTACTTC.

The table lists this clonotype with many counts. V usage is TRBV9 and J usage is TRBJ1-1, with D perhaps TRBD1 (6 bases). V lost 0 bases to trimming and J lost 7 bases, with 10 bases between them. CDR1 is SGDLS, CDR2 YYNGEE, per germline. The CDR3 is made up of 13 amino acids. Here the CDR3 DNA reads TGTGCCAGCAGCGTAGGTGGGGGCAGTGAAGCTTTCTTT. It yields the protein CASSVGGGSEAFF.

This clonotype has just a few counts. J is TRBJ2-2 and V is TRBV6-5, with D tentatively TRBD2 (6 bases). Trimming stripped 10 bases from V and 2 bases from J, with 14 bases between. Germline CDR1 and CDR2: MNHEY and SVGAGI. This CDR3 spans 14 amino acids. The chain's CDR3 is CAISRRGNTGELFF. The DNA of the CDR3 is TGTGCCATCTCGCGGAGGGGTAACACCGGGGAGCTGTTTTTT.

This clonotype was found many times. For the CDR3, the DNA is TGCGCCAGCAGCCCCAGCGGGGGCACAGATACGCAGTATTTT. As protein: CASSPSGGTDTQYF. The chain has TRBV5-1 and TRBJ2-3, with 7 positions matching TRBD2. CDR1 and CDR2 (germline): SGHRS, YFSETQ. V shed 4 bases, J shed 1 base, and the junction held 3 bases outside the gene matches. This CDR3 has 14 amino acids.

This clonotype was observed a handful of times. This chain connects TRBV20-1 to TRBJ1-5; 7 bases match TRBD1. The CDR3 has 15 amino acids. Trimming removed 7 bases from V and 2 bases from J; junction bases left unmatched: 11. Germline CDR1 DFQATT, CDR2 SNEGSKA (reference sequence). Here the CDR3 reads CSVLDRPGGNQPQHF. CDR3 sequence (DNA): TGCAGTGTCCTGGACAGGCCGGGTGGCAATCAGCCCCAGCATTTT.

This clonotype was found a few times. J is TRBJ2-5 and V is TRBV19; possibly TRBD2 for D (6 bases). V lost 1 base, J lost 5 bases, and 14 bases lay in between. The length of the CDR3 is 15 residues. Germline V lookup: CDR1 LNHDA, CDR2 SQIVND (reference sequence). CDR3 in amino acids: CASSIAAGRRETQYF. In DNA form, the CDR3 reads TGTGCCAGTAGTATAGCGGCAGGGAGGAGGGAGACCCAGTACTTC.

This clonotype occurred a few times. The V gene is TRBV20-1, the J gene TRBJ2-4, with D possibly TRBD1 on 6 matching bases. CDR1 DFQATT and CDR2 SNEGSKA come from the germline V gene (reference sequence). Trimming removed 6 bases at V and 5 bases at J, with 14 bases between. This CDR3 contains 13 residues. The CDR3 nucleotides read TGCAGTGCGTGGACAGTCCCCCAAAACATTCAGTACTTC. This translates into CSAWTVPQNIQYF.

This clonotype was detected a few times. The rearrangement joins TRBV12-3 or TRBV12-4 to TRBJ1-2, with TRBD1 identical over 7 bases. J was trimmed by 1 base and V by 4 bases; bases with no gene match: 3. The CDR3 length is 14 residues. The CDR3 nucleotides are TGTGCCAGCAGTTGGGGGGACAGTAACTATGGCTACACCTTC. Translating gives CASSWGDSNYGYTF.

This clonotype was recorded a few times. The J gene is TRBJ2-1, the V gene TRBV11-1; 10 bases match TRBD2. This CDR3 is built from 15 residues. The V segment lost 8 bases and the J segment 6 bases; nucleotides outside the gene matches: 10. Germline lookup yields CDR1 SGHAT and CDR2 FQDESV (reference sequence). The DNA of the CDR3 is TGTGCCAGCGGCCTGACTAGCGGGCCTGGCAATGAGCAGTTCTTC. Residues: CASGLTSGPGNEQFF.

The CDR3: CASSAAIDTQYF. The CDR3 bases are TGTGCCAGCAGCGCCGCTATAGATACGCAGTATTTT. The chain is built from TRBV7-2 and TRBJ2-3; D call uncertain. The CDR3 contains 12 residues. The V end lost 5 bases, the J end lost 5 bases, and 8 bases lay between the germline ends. The germline V gene encodes CDR1 SGHTA and CDR2 FQGNSA.

This clonotype was observed many times. This chain connects TRBV20-1 to TRBJ2-5, with 8 bases aligning to TRBD2. V dropped 1 base and J dropped 3; count of bases not matched to a gene: 4. The CDR3 runs to 14 residues. Per the germline V gene, CDR1 is DFQATT and CDR2 is SNEGSKA (reference sequence). This chain's CDR3 is CSARATSDKETQYF. The DNA of the CDR3 is TGCAGTGCTAGAGCGACTAGCGACAAAGAGACCCAGTACTTC.

In its sample, this clonotype was seen a few times. This sequence joins TRBV10-1 and TRBJ2-1, with 7 bases lining up with TRBD2. After removal of 0 bases from V and 6 bases from J, the junction contained 5 bases not matched to a gene. The CDR3 is made up of 15 amino acids. CDR1 and CDR2 (germline): WNHNN, SYGVQD (reference sequence). CDR3 residues: CASSESSGVINEQFF. CDR3 in DNA: TGCGCCAGCAGTGAGTCCAGCGGGGTTATCAATGAGCAGTTCTTC.

The chain carries TRBV5-1 and TRBJ2-1; 8 bases are shared with TRBD2. CDR3 length: 15 residues. The V segment lost 1 base and the J segment 6 bases; nucleotides outside the gene matches: 6. Germline V gene sequence: CDR1 SGHRS, CDR2 YFSETQ. CDR3 loop: CASSLLSGNFNEQFF. CDR3 nucleotides: TGCGCCAGCAGCTTGCTTAGCGGGAACTTCAATGAGCAGTTCTTC. Full variable domain (remainder filled in from reference TRBV5-1 and TRBJ2-1): KAGVTQTPRYLIKTRGQQVTLSCSPISGHRSVSWYQQTPGQGLQFLFEYFSETQRNKGNFPGRFSGRQFSNSRSEMNVSTLELGDSALYLCASSLLSGNFNEQFFGPGTRLTVL.

The rearrangement links TRBV7-6 to TRBJ2-5, with D possibly being TRBD1 (6 bases). Germline loops: CDR1 SGHVS, CDR2 FNYEAQ. The V and J ends lost 5 bases and 2 bases respectively, with 12 bases between them. There are 14 residues in the CDR3. The CDR3 sequence: CASSKPDRQETQYF. CDR3 bases: TGTGCCAGCAGCAAGCCCGACAGGCAAGAGACCCAGTACTTC.

The table lists this clonotype with many counts. V is TRBV27 and J is TRBJ1-5, with a tentative D call TRBD1 (5 bases). This CDR3 is 13 amino acids long. CDR1 and CDR2 from the germline V gene are MNHEY and SMNVEV (reference sequence). The V and J ends lost 6 bases and 5 bases respectively, with 11 bases between them. CDR3 in amino acids: CASSLGLHQPQHF. CDR3 sequence (DNA): TGTGCCAGCAGCCTGGGACTTCATCAGCCCCAGCATTTT.

Turning to this clonotype: A read error may be the cause here, since a much bigger clone is one base away. This chain joins TRBV10-3 and TRBJ2-7; D is unclear. Trimming pared 4 bases from V and 2 bases from J, leaving 9 bases between. Germline-derived CDR1 and CDR2 are ENHRY and SYGVKD. The CDR3 is 13 amino acids. The CDR3: CAISALETYEQYF. CDR3 coding DNA: TGTGCCATCAGTGCTTTAGAAACCTACGAGCAGTACTTC.

This clonotype was found a few times. CDR3: CSAGGGNTIYF. The CDR3, as DNA: TGCAGTGCCGGGGGCGGAAACACCATATATTTT. The V gene is TRBV20-1, the J gene TRBJ1-3; D might be TRBD1 (6 bases). CDR1 is DFQATT, CDR2 SNEGSKA, per germline (reference sequence). The CDR3 covers 11 residues. V lost 6 bases to trimming and J lost 4 bases, with 7 bases between them.

This CDR3 is CASSGFGGTQRADTQYF. CDR3 coding DNA: TGCGCCAGCAGTGGGTTTGGGGGGACCCAACGAGCAGATACGCAGTATTTT. This rearrangement joins TRBV10-2 to TRBJ2-3, with D possibly TRBD2 on 6 matching bases. CDR1 and CDR2 (germline): WSHSY, SAAADI. V was trimmed by 4 bases and J by 4 bases, leaving 21 bases between them. The CDR3 sequence is 17 residues long.